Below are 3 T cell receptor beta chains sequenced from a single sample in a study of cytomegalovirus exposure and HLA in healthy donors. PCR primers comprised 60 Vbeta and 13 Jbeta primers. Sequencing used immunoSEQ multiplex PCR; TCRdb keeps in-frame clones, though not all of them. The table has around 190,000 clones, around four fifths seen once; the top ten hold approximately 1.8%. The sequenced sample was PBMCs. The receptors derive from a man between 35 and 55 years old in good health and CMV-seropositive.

CDR3 loop: CASSQDSQGNTEAFF. In DNA, the CDR3 is TGTGCCAGCAGCCAAGATTCACAGGGTAACACTGAAGCTTTCTTT. The V and J genes are TRBV4-2 and TRBJ1-1; maybe TRBD1 (6 bases). Germline loops: CDR1 LGHNA, CDR2 YNFKEQ. V gave up 0 bases and J gave up 2 bases, with 10 bases separating them. CDR3 length equals 15 residues.

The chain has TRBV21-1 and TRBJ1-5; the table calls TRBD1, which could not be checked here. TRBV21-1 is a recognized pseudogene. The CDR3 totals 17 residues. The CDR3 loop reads CASSKLRTGRKNQPQHF. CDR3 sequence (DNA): TGTGCCAGCAGCAAACTTAGGACAGGCCGAAAAAATCAGCCCCAGCATTTT.

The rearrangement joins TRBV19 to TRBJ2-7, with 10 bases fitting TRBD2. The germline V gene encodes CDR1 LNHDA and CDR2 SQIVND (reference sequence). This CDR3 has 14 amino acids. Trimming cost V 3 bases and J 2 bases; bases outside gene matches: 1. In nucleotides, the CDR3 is TGTGCCAGTAGTATCACTAGCGGGGCCTACGAGCAGTACTTC. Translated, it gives CASSITSGAYEQYF.